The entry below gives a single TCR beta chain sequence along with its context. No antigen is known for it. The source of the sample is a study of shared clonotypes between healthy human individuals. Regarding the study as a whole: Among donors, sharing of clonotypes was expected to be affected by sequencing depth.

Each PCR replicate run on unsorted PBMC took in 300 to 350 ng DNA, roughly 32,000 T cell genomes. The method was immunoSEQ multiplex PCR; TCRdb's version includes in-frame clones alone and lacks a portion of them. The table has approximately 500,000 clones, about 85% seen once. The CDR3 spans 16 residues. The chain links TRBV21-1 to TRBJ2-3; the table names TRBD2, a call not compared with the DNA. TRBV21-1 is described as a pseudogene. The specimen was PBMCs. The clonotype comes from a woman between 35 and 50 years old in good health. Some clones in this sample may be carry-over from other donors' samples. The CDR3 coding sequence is TGTGCCAGCAGCAAGGGTCTAGCGGGATTCACAGATACGCAGTATTTT. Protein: CASSKGLAGFTDTQYF.